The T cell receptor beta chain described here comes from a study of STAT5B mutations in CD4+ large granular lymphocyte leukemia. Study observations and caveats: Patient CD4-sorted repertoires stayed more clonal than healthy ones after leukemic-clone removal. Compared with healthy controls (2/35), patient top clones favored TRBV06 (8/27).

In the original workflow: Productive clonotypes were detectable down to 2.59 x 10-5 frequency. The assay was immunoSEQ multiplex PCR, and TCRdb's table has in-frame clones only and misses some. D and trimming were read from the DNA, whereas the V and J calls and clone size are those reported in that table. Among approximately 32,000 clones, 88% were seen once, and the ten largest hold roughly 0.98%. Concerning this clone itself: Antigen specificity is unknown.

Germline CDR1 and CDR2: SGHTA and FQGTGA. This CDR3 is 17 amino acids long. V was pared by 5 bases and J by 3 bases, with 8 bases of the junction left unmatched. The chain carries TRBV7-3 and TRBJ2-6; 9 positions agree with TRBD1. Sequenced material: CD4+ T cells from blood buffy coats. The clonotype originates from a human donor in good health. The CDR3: CASSLGTGRGGANVLTF. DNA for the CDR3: TGTGCCAGCAGCCTTGGGACAGGGAGAGGTGGGGCCAACGTCCTGACTTTC.